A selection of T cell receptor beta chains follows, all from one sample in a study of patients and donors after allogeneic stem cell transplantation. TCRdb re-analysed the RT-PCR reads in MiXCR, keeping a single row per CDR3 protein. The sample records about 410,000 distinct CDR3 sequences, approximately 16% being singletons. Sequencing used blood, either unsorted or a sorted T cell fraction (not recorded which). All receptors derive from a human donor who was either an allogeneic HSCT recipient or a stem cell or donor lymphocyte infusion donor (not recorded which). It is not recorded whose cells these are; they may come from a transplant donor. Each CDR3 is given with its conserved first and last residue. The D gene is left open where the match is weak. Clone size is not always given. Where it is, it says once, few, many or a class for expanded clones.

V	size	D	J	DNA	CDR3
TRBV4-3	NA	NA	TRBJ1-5	TGCGCCAGCAGCCAAGATTTCCCAGAACATACAAATCAGCCCCAGCATTTT	CASSQDFPEHTNQPQHF
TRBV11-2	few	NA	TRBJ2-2	TGTGCCAGCAGCTTAGCGATCGGGACGGCTTACACCGGGGAGCTGTTTTTT	CASSLAIGTAYTGELFF
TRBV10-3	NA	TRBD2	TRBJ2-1	TGTGCCATCAGTCCGGCTAGCGGGTCCTCCTACAATGAGCAGTTCTTC	CAISPASGSSYNEQFF
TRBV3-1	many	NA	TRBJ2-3	TGTGCCAGCGGCGTAGGAGGGGGGGGACCAGATACGCAGTATTTT	CASGVGGGGPDTQYF
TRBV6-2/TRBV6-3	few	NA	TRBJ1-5	TGTGCCAGCAGCAGGGTTTCCTATGGCAATCAGCCCCAGCATTTT	CASSRVSYGNQPQHF
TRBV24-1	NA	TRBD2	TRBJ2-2	TGTGCCACCAGTGATTTGGGCCCTAGCGGGTACACCGGGGAGCTGTTTTTT	CATSDLGPSGYTGELFF
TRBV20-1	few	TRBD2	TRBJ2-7	TGCAGTGCTAGAGCCCTAGCGGGAGGGCCCTACGAGCAGTACTTC	CSARALAGGPYEQYF
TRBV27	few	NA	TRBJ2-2	TGTGCCAGCAGTCACGGCACCGGGGAGCTGTTTTTT	CASSHGTGELFF
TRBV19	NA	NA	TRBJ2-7	TGTGCCAGTAGTAAGGATTCCGATACCTACGAGCAGTACTTC	CASSKDSDTYEQYF
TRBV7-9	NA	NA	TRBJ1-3	TGTGCCAGCAGCTTGGGTGGGGGGTCTTCCTCTGGAAACACCATATATTTT	CASSLGGGSSSGNTIYF
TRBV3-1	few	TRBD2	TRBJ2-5	TGTGCCAGCAGCCAGCTAGCGGGAGCGGGAGAGACCCAGTACTTC	CASSQLAGAGETQYF
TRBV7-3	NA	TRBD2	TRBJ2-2	TGTGCCAGCAGCTCTAGCGGGGGAGGGACCGGGGAGCTGTTTTTT	CASSSSGGGTGELFF
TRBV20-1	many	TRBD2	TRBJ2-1	TGCAGTGCTATACTAGCGGGGGGCTACAATGAGCAGTTCTTC	CSAILAGGYNEQFF
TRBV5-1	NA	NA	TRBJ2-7	TGCGCCAGTCAAGGGGACGTTTACGACGAGCAGTACTTC	CASQGDVYDEQYF
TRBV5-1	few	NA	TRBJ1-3	TGCGCCAGCAGTCTCAAATTCTCTGGAAACACCATATATTTT	CASSLKFSGNTIYF
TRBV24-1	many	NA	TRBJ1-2	TGTGCCACCAGTGAGGGGACTGGAAACTATGGCTACACCTTC	CATSEGTGNYGYTF
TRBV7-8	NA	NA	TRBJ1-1	TGTGCCAGCAGCTTTTCGGGGGGCATGAACACTGAAGCTTTCTTT	CASSFSGGMNTEAFF
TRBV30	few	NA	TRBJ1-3	TGTGCCTGGATACCACGCTCTGGAAACACCATATATTTT	CAWIPRSGNTIYF
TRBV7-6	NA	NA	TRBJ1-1	TGTGCCAGCAGCCCCATTACCGTCACTACGAACACTGAAGCTTTCTTT	CASSPITVTTNTEAFF
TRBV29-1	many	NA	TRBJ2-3	TGCAGCGTTGCTAGCGCTAGCACAGATACGCAGTATTTT	CSVASASTDTQYF
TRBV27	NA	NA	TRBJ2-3	TGTGCCAGCAGTTTGGTTCAGTCCCTCCCAGATACGCAGTATTTT	CASSLVQSLPDTQYF
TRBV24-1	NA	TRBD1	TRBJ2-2	TGTGCCACCAGTGCGGGTTGGGACAGGGGACCTGAGGAGCTGTTTTTT	CATSAGWDRGPEELFF
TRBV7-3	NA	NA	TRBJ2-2	TGTGCCAGCAGCCCAGGGTGGGGTTCGAACACCGGGGAGCTGTTTTTT	CASSPGWGSNTGELFF
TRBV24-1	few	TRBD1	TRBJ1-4	TGTGCCACCAGTGAAGGGACAGCAAATGAAAAACTGTTTTTT	CATSEGTANEKLFF
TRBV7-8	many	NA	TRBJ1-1	TGTGCCAGCAGCTCGGGACCGATGAACACTGAAGCTTTCTTT	CASSSGPMNTEAFF
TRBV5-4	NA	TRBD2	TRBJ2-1	TGTGCCAGCAGCTTGAAAAAGGGACTAGCGACTATAGATGAGCAGTTCTTC	CASSLKKGLATIDEQFF
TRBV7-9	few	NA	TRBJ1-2	TGTGCCAGCAGCTTAGCGAGTACCCTGGGCGGCTACACCTTC	CASSLASTLGGYTF
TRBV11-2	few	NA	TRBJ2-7	TGTGCCAGCAGCCTAAATGGACCCGTGGACTACGAGCAGTACTTC	CASSLNGPVDYEQYF
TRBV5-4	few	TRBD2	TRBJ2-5	TGTGCCAGCAGACCAACCGCTAGCGGGGTCCCAGAGACCCAGTACTTC	CASRPTASGVPETQYF
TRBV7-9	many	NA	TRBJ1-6	TGTGCCAGCAGCTTAGGAGATAAGGGCTCGAATTCACCCCTCCACTTT	CASSLGDKGSNSPLHF
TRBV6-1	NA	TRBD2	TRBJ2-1	TGTGCCAGCGGCTTCGGGGGGAACAATGAGCAGTTCTTC	CASGFGGNNEQFF
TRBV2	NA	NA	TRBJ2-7	TGTGCCAGCAGTGGCAGGGTAGCGGAGAGCTCCTACGAGCAGTACTTC	CASSGRVAESSYEQYF
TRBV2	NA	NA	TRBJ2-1	TGTGCCAGCAGTGCCGAGTGGGCAGGGGCCCGTGAGCAGTTCTTC	CASSAEWAGAREQFF
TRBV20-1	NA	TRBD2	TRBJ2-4	TGCAGTGCTAGGAGGACTAGCGGGAGGACCAAAAACATTCAGTACTTC	CSARRTSGRTKNIQYF
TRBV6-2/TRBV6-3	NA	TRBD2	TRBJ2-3	TGTGCCAGCAGTTTCCCCAGGACTAGCGGGGGGGCGATTGGAACAGATACGCAGTATTTT	CASSFPRTSGGAIGTDTQYF
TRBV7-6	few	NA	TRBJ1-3	TGTGCCAGCAGCTTGGACGGGAGCTCTGGAAACACCATATATTTT	CASSLDGSSGNTIYF
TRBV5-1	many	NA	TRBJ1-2	TGCGCCAGCAGCTTGGTACGCCAAGGCGATGGCTACACCTTC	CASSLVRQGDGYTF
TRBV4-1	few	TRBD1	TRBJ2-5	TGCGCCAGCAGCCAAGCGGACAGGATAGTTGAGACCCAGTACTTC	CASSQADRIVETQYF
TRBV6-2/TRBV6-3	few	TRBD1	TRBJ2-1	TGTGCCAGCAGTTCTCCCCCTTGGACAGACAGGGGCTGGGACAATGAGCAGTTCTTC	CASSSPPWTDRGWDNEQFF
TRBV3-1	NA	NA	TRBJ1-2	TGTGCCAGCAGCCAAGATCAAAGGCGCGCTCGAGGACTCAATGGCTACACCTTC	CASSQDQRRARGLNGYTF
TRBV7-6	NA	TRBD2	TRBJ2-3	TGTGCCAGCAGCTTAGGGTCTAGCGGGGGGCCGGGGGAAGCAGATACGCAGTATTTT	CASSLGSSGGPGEADTQYF
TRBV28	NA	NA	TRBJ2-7	TGTGCCAGTCGTCGCCGGGACGCAGGCTCCTACGAGCAGTACTTC	CASRRRDAGSYEQYF